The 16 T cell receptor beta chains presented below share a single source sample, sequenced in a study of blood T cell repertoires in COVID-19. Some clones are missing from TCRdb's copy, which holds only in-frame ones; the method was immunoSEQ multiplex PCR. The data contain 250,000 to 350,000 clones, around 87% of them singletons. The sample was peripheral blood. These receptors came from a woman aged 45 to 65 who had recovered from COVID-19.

CDR3 loop: CASSLASLAGGPDTQYF. The CDR3, as DNA: TGTGCCAGCAGCTTAGCGTCGCTAGCGGGGGGCCCAGATACGCAGTATTTT. The chain couples TRBV7-2 to TRBJ2-3; 11 positions match TRBD2. Germline CDR1 reads SGHTA; CDR2 reads FQGNSA. The CDR3 has 17 residues. Losses at the gene ends were 0 bases for V and 4 bases for J; bases not matched to a gene: 6.

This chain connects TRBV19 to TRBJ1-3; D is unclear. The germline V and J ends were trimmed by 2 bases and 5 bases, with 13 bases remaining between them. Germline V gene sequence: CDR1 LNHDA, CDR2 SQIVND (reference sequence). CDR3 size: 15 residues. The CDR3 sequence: CASSIPGERRNTIYF. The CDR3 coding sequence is TGTGCCAGTAGTATACCCGGGGAACGGCGAAACACCATATATTTT. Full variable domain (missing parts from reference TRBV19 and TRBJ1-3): DGGITQSPKYLFRKEGQNVTLSCEQNLNHDAMYWYRQDPGQGLRLIYYSQIVNDFQKGDIAEGYSVSREKKESFPLTVTSAQKNPTAFYLCASSIPGERRNTIYFGEGSWLTVV.

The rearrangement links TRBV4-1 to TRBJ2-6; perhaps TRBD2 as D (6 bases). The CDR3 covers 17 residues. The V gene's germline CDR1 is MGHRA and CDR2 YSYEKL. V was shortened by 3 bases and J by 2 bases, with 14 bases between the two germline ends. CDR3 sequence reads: CASSHRRGGTGANVLTF. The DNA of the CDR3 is TGCGCCAGCAGCCATCGAAGGGGAGGAACTGGGGCCAACGTCCTGACTTTC.

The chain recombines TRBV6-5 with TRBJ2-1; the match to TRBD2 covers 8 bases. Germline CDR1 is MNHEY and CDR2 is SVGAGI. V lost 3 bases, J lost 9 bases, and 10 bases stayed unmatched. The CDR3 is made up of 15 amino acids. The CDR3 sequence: CASSYAASGYGEQFF. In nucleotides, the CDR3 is TGTGCCAGCAGTTATGCAGCTAGCGGGTACGGTGAGCAGTTCTTC.

For the CDR3, the DNA is TGTGCCAGCTCACCGGGTCGGGGGGCCTACGAGCAGTACTTC. Translating gives CASSPGRGAYEQYF. The chain links TRBV18 to TRBJ2-7, with 7 bases lining up with TRBD2. Unmatched junction bases numbered 4, after V lost 3 bases and J lost 2 bases. Germline loops: CDR1 KGHSH, CDR2 LQKENI. The CDR3 contains 14 residues. The full variable domain, completed using reference TRBV18 and TRBJ2-7, is NAGVMQNPRHLVRRRGQEARLRCSPMKGHSHVYWYRQLPEEGLKFMVYLQKENIIDESGMPKERFSAEFPKEGPSILRIQQVVRGDSAAYFCASSPGRGAYEQYFGPGTRLTVT.

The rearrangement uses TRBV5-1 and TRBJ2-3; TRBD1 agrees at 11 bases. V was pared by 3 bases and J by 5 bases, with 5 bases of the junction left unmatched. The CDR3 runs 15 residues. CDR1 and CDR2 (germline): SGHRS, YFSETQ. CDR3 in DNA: TGCGCCAGCAGCTGGACAGGGGGCGGAGGAGATACGCAGTATTTT. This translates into CASSWTGGGGDTQYF. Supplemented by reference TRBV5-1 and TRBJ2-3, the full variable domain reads KAGVTQTPRYLIKTRGQQVTLSCSPISGHRSVSWYQQTPGQGLQFLFEYFSETQRNKGNFPGRFSGRQFSNSRSEMNVSTLELGDSALYLCASSWTGGGGDTQYFGPGTRLTVL.

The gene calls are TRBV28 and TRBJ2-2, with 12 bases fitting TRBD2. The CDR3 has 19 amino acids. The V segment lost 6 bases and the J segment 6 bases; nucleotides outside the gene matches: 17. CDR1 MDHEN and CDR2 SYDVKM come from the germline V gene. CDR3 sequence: CASSPPLQRLAGVSGELFF. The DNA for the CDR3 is TGTGCCAGCAGCCCCCCTCTTCAACGACTAGCGGGAGTTTCCGGGGAGCTGTTTTTT.

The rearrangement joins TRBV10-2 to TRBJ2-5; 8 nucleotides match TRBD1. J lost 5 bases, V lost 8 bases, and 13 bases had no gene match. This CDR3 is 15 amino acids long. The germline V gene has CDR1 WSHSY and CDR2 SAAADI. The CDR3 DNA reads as TGCGCCAGCTGCTGGTCACCGGACAGGGCGGAGACCCAGTACTTC. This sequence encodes CASCWSPDRAETQYF.

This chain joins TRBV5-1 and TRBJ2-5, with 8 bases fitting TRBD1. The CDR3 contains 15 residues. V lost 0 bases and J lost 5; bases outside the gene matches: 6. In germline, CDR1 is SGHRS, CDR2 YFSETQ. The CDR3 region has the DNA TGCGCCAGCAGCTTGGAGGCAGGGGGCACTGAGACCCAGTACTTC. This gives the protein CASSLEAGGTETQYF.

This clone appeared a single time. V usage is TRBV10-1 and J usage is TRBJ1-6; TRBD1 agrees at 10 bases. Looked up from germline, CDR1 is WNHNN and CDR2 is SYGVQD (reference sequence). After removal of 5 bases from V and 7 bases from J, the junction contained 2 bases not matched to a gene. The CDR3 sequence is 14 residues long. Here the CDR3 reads CASSPGQGNSPLHF. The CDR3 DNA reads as TGCGCCAGCAGTCCGGGACAGGGGAATTCACCCCTCCACTTT.

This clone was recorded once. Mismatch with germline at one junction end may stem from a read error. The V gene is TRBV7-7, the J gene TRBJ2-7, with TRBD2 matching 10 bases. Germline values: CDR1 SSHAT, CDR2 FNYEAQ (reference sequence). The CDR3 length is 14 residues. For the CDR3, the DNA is TGTGCTAGCAGCTTAGAAGCGGGAGGGCACGAGCAGTACTTC. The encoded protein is CASSLEAGGHEQYF.

This CDR3 reads CASSPLGTAYNEQFF. The CDR3 coding sequence is TGTGCCAGCAGCCCTCTCGGGACTGCCTACAATGAGCAGTTCTTC. This chain uses TRBV14 with TRBJ2-1, with a weak D call TRBD2 (6 bases). This CDR3 has 15 residues. Deletions cut 4 bases from V and 2 bases from J, with 12 bases between. CDR1 and CDR2 (germline): SGHDN, FVKESK.

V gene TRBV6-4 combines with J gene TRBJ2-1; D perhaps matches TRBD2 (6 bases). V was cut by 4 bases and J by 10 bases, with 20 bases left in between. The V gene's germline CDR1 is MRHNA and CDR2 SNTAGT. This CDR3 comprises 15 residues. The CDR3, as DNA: TGTGCCAGCAGTGCTCGGGGAAGCGGGCGGGAAGAGCAGTTCTTC. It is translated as CASSARGSGREEQFF.

The CDR3 is CAISGTGNTEAFF. CDR3 coding DNA: TGTGCCATCAGTGGAACGGGGAACACTGAAGCTTTCTTT. The gene calls are TRBV10-3 and TRBJ1-1; D unclear. Trimming cost V 4 bases and J 1 base, with 7 bases left between them. The CDR3 is 13 amino acids. Germline-derived CDR1 and CDR2 are ENHRY and SYGVKD.

The DNA of the CDR3 is TGTGCCAGCAGCAGAGGAGGGTTACAGAACACCGGGGAGCTGTTTTTT. Translated: CASSRGGLQNTGELFF. V and J are TRBV9 and TRBJ2-2; tentative D call: TRBD2 (6 bases). In germline, CDR1 is SGDLS, CDR2 YYNGEE. There are 16 residues in the CDR3. V lost 4 bases and J 1 base, leaving 14 bases between the germline ends.

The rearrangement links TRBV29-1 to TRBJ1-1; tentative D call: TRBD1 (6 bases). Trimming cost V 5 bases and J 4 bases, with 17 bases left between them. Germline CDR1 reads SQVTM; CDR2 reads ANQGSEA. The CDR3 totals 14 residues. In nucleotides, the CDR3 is TGCAGCGTTAAAGTCGGGGTACAGGGCACTGAAGCTTTCTTT. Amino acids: CSVKVGVQGTEAFF.